This T cell receptor (beta chain) stems from a study of blood T cell repertoires in COVID-19. Two negative PCRs, clearance, or symptom resolution had been documented for recovered Cohort 3 donors. Trimming removed 2 bases at V and 2 bases at J, with 10 bases between. This CDR3 is 14 amino acids long. CDR1 and CDR2 (germline): SGDLS, YYNGEE. In the original workflow: Estimation of nucleated cell counts relied on the amplification of reference gene primers. TCRdb's copy holds only in-frame clones and misses some; the assay was immunoSEQ multiplex PCR. The V and J calls and clone size come from that table; D and trimming were worked out from the DNA. The repertoire consists of roughly 500,000 clones, with approximately 87% occurring once and the leading ten covering approximately 2%.

The chain couples TRBV9 to TRBJ2-5; TRBD2 is a possible D gene (6 bases). Sequenced input: PBMCs or T cells enriched from blood (not recorded which). The sequence was collected from a woman between 35 and 50 years old who had recovered from COVID-19. CDR3 sequence: CASSVTGTQETQYF. The CDR3 DNA reads TGTGCCAGCAGCGTCACCGGGACTCAAGAGACCCAGTACTTC. Combining the CDR3 with reference TRBV9 and TRBJ2-5 gives the whole variable domain DSGVTQTPKHLITATGQRVTLRCSPRSGDLSVYWYQQSLDQGLQFLIQYYNGEERAKGNILERFSAQQFPDLHSELNLSSLELGDSALYFCASSVTGTQETQYFGPGTRLLVL.